Sequencing of this TCR beta chain was carried out in a study of blood T cells in healthy people across ages. Study conclusions and caveats: A strong correlation between TCR beta diversity and naive T cell percentage was seen. Per million T cells, the diversity of TCR beta decreased roughly linearly as age advanced.

Every donor contributed about 10 milliliters of peripheral blood by blood draw. Whenever a sample was processed, at least 6 million PBMCs were isolated. Points on this clonotype: The antigen is unknown.

CDR3 length: 14 residues. The V gene end was trimmed by 8 bases and the J gene end by 2 bases; junction bases not matched to a gene: 8. In germline, CDR1 is MNHEY, CDR2 SMNVEV (reference sequence). Using a J-beta primer mix together with a sample-barcoded 5' primer, a second PCR was run for roughly 6 to 11 cycles. Via MiXCR, TCRdb re-called the 5' RACE reads, giving one row per CDR3 protein. The table shows some 1.4 million distinct CDR3 sequences, with roughly 40% occurring only once. Sequences were obtained from blood. The rearrangement links TRBV27 to TRBJ2-7; 8 bases map to TRBD1. The TCR sequence derives from a woman younger than 35 in good health. CDR3 nucleotide sequence: TGTGCCAGCGGGGACAGGTTCAAGGCCTACGAGCAGTACTTC. It specifies CASGDRFKAYEQYF.